The rows below give T cell receptor beta chains drawn from one sample of a study of cytomegalovirus exposure and HLA in healthy donors. The table came from immunoSEQ multiplex PCR; TCRdb's copy has only in-frame clones and leaves some out. The sample consists of around 170,000 clones, 78% of them appearing once. Material for sequencing was PBMCs. All receptors derive from a male donor in good health and CMV-seronegative. Each CDR3 is given without its conserved first and last residue. The size entry is marked missing in some rows and otherwise reads once, few, many or a size class.

TRBJ2-2 | TRBV12-5 | NA | ASGFQLNTGELF
TRBJ1-1 | TRBV5-5 | NA | ASSLAGTGNTEAF
TRBJ2-1 | TRBV7-9 | NA | ASSLSRLSPEQF
TRBJ2-3 | TRBV7-2 | NA | ASSLVAGGTDTQY
TRBJ2-5 | TRBV2 | NA | ASSGGYGTGGAGYQETQY
TRBJ2-5 | TRBV7-2 | NA | ASSLWTSGGRTRQETQY
TRBJ1-2 | TRBV11-1 | NA | ASSSTGGPYGYT
TRBJ2-1 | TRBV11-2 | once | ASSYAAGADNEQF
TRBJ2-6 | TRBV7-2 | NA | ASSPRTASSGANVLT
TRBJ2-3 | TRBV2 | NA | ASSDPGQSSTDTQY
TRBJ1-4 | TRBV10-3 | NA | ATSGGGVEKLF
TRBJ2-7 | TRBV15 | NA | ATSSGTGSYEQY
TRBJ2-3 | TRBV10-3 | NA | ASNTGTGWADTQY
TRBJ2-1 | TRBV19 | NA | ASNRAEYNEQF
TRBJ2-7 | TRBV7-2 | NA | ASLGTGSHEQY
TRBJ1-5 | TRBV2 | NA | ASSGAGGYQPQH
TRBJ2-2 | TRBV4-1 | NA | ASSQDGTTNTGELF
TRBJ2-1 | TRBV28 | NA | ASSDAGTSFGNEQF
TRBJ2-1 | TRBV5-1 | few | ASSLTGISYNEQF
TRBJ2-3 | TRBV4-3 | NA | ASSQVGQGSGDTQY
TRBJ1-2 | TRBV4-3 | few | ASSQGQGGYGYT
TRBJ2-3 | TRBV11-3 | once | ASSLGYSGGPDTQY
TRBJ1-2 | TRBV19 | NA | ASNPDRSYGYT
TRBJ1-2 | TRBV28 | NA | ASRGAHNGYT
TRBJ2-7 | TRBV28 | NA | ASSLPGTGREQY
TRBJ2-5 | TRBV5-6 | NA | ASTDRGRKTQY
TRBJ2-1 | TRBV7-9 | NA | ASSLTGGYYNEQF
TRBJ2-2 | TRBV28 | NA | ASSSGQYTGELF
TRBJ2-5 | TRBV6-5 | NA | ASRPNYFQETQY
TRBJ2-7 | TRBV5-1 | NA | ASSLFASYEQY
TRBJ1-2 | TRBV4-2 | NA | ASSQPRDTWNYGYT
TRBJ1-1 | TRBV7-2 | NA | ASSLGLDRDTEAF
TRBJ1-2 | TRBV28 | NA | ALQDSNYGYT
TRBJ2-7 | TRBV7-9 | few | ASSREYEQY
TRBJ2-1 | TRBV7-9 | few | ASSLPLGARTSPDEQF
TRBJ2-7 | TRBV4-2 | NA | ASSQDDRPYEQY
TRBJ1-5 | TRBV6-1 | NA | AGGVTDDQPQH
TRBJ2-7 | TRBV18 | NA | ASSPLSGGEQY
TRBJ2-2 | TRBV5-6 | few | ASTIPGGNTGELF
TRBJ1-6 | TRBV4-3 | NA | ASSQDVGTANSPLH
TRBJ2-5 | TRBV7-9 | few | ASSSRDIQETQY
TRBJ2-3 | TRBV7-3 | NA | ASSPGLAADTQY
TRBJ2-3 | TRBV5-1 | NA | ASSLRSGGANTDTQY
TRBJ1-1 | TRBV4-3 | NA | ASSQDTNGIGQGDTEAF
TRBJ2-3 | TRBV5-1 | NA | ASSLVSVSTDTQY
TRBJ1-5 | TRBV21-1 | NA | ASSAVSINQPQH
TRBJ1-2 | TRBV15 | NA | ATSSYGGTDYGYT
TRBJ1-4 | TRBV4-2 | NA | ASSQAGQGTEKLF
TRBJ2-7 | TRBV30 | NA | AWMPLSSYEQY
TRBJ1-6 | TRBV15 | NA | ATSRDLQGGNSPLH
TRBJ2-7 | TRBV7-2 | once | ASSLGRGPYEQY
TRBJ1-2 | TRBV7-9 | NA | ASSLLEETYGYT
NA | TRBV18 | NA | ASSPGTGSEQY